What follows describes a single T cell receptor beta chain. This CDR3 contains 15 residues. The V segment lost 6 bases and the J segment 10 bases; nucleotides outside the gene matches: 11. Germline CDR1 reads DFQATT; CDR2 reads SNEGSKA (reference sequence). A second PCR, run for about 7 to 11 cycles, used a sample-barcoded 5' primer plus a J-beta primer mix. A single record per CDR3 protein comes from TCRdb applying MiXCR to the 5' RACE reads. The table records 700,000 to 950,000 distinct CDR3 sequences, 58% of them present only once. The data were obtained in a study of blood T cells in healthy people across ages. Donors each provided 8 to 10 milliliters of peripheral blood.

The sequenced sample consisted of blood. This TCR was recovered from a man aged 25 to 40 in good health. The gene calls are TRBV20-1 and TRBJ2-1, with 14 bases fitting TRBD2. CDR3 sequence: CSASTGTSGSYEQFF. As DNA, the CDR3 is TGCAGTGCCTCCACCGGGACTAGCGGGAGTTACGAGCAGTTCTTC.